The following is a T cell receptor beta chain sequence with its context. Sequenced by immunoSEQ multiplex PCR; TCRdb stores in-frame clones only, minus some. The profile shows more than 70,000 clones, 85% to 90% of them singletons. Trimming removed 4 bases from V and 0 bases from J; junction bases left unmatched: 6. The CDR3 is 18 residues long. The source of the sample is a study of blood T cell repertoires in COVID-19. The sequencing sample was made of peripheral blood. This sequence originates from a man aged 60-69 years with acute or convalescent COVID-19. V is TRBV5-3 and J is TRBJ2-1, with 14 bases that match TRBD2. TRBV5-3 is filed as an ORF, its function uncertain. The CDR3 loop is CARSPGTSGSRSYNEQFF. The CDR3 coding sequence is TGTGCCAGAAGCCCCGGGACTAGCGGGAGCCGCTCCTACAATGAGCAGTTCTTC.